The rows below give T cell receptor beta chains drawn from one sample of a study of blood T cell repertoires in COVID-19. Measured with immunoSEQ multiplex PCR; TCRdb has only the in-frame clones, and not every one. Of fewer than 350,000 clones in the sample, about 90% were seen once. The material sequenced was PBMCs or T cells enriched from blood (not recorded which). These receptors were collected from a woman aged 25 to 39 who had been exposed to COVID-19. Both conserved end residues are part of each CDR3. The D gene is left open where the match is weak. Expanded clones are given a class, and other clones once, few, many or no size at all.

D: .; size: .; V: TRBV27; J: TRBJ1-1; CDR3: CASSLSGVEITEAFF; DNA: TGTGCCAGCAGTTTATCAGGGGTAGAGATCACTGAAGCTTTCTTT
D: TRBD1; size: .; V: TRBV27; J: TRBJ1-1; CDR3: CASHPSWGDRGPPENTEAFF; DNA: TGTGCCAGCCATCCATCTTGGGGGGACAGGGGGCCCCCGGAGAACACTGAAGCTTTCTTT
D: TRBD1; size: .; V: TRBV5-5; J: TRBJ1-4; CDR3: CASSPDRGSVEKLFF; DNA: TGTGCCAGCAGCCCGGACAGGGGTAGTGTTGAAAAACTGTTTTTT
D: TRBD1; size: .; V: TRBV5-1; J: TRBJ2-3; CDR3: CASSSRQGADTQYF; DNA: TGCGCCAGCAGCTCCAGACAGGGGGCGGATACGCAGTATTTT
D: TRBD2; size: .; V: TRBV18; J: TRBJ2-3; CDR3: CASSPYGTSGRTDTQYF; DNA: TGTGCCAGCTCACCATATGGGACTAGCGGTCGCACAGATACGCAGTATTTT
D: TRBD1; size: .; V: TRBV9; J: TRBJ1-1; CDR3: CASSVTGANTEAFF; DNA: TGTGCCAGCAGCGTAACAGGGGCGAACACTGAAGCTTTCTTT
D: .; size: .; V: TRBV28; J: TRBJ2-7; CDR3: CASSPQQGYEQYF; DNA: TGTGCCAGCAGTCCACAACAGGGCTACGAGCAGTACTTC
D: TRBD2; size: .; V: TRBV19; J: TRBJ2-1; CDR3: CASSIVLAPYNEQFF; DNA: TGTGCCAGTAGTATAGTACTAGCGCCCTACAATGAGCAGTTCTTC
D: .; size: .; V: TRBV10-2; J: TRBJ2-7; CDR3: CASSRDSQPYEQYF; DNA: TGCGCCAGCAGTAGGGACTCCCAACCCTACGAGCAGTACTTC
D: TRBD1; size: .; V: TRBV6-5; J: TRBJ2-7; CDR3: CASRTMTGAYEQYF; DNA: TGTGCCAGCAGAACGATGACAGGGGCTTACGAGCAGTACTTC
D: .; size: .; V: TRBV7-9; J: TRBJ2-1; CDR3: CASSPGANEQFF; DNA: TGTGCCAGCAGCCCAGGGGCGAATGAGCAGTTCTTC
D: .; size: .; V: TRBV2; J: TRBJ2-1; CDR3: CAVGGQGTPDNEQFF; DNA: TGTGCCGTTGGGGGTCAGGGGACCCCAGACAATGAGCAGTTCTTC
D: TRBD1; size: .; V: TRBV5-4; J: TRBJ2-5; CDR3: CASSRTGGIEETQYF; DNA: TGTGCCAGCAGCCGGACAGGGGGAATTGAAGAGACCCAGTACTTC
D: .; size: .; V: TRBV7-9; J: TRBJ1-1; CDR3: CASSDDIYQAFF; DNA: TGTGCCAGCAGCGATGACATCTATCAAGCTTTCTTT
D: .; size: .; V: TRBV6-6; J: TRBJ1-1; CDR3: CASRSRGNTEAFF; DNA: TGTGCCAGCCGGTCCAGGGGAAACACTGAAGCTTTCTTT
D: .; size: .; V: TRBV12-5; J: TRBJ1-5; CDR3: CASEGHRASNQPQHF; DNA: TGTGCTAGTGAAGGCCACAGGGCGAGCAATCAGCCCCAGCATTTT
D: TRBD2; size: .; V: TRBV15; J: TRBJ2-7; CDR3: CATSSGDSSGKGEQYF; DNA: TGTGCCACCAGCAGCGGGGACTCTAGCGGGAAGGGCGAGCAGTACTTC
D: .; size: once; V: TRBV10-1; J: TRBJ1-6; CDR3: CASSESGSPLHF; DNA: TGCGCCAGCAGTGAGTCCGGGTCACCCCTCCACTTT